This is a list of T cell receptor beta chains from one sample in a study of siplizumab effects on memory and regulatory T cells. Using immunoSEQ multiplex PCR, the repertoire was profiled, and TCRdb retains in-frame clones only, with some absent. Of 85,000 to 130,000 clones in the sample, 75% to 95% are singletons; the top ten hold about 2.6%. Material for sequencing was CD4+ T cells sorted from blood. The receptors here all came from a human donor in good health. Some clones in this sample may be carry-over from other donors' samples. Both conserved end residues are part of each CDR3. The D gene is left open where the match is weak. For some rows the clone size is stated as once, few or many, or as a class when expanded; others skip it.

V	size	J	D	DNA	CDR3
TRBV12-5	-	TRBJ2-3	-	TGTGCTAGTGGTTTGGAGGCCGGAGATACGCAGTATTTT	CASGLEAGDTQYF
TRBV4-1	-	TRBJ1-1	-	TGCGCCAGCAGCCACGGTGGGCTCGGGGTTAGCACTGAAGCTTTCTTT	CASSHGGLGVSTEAFF
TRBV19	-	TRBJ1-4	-	TGTGCCAGTAGTCGCACGTCCGATAATGAAAAACTGTTTTTT	CASSRTSDNEKLFF
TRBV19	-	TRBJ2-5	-	TGTGCCAGTAGGAACTACCCGCAACAACAAACCAGGGATACGCAAGAGACCCAGTACTTC	CASRNYPQQQTRDTQETQYF
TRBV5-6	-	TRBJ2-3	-	TGTGCCAGCAGCTTGCCCGAAGGGACGCAGTATTTT	CASSLPEGTQYF
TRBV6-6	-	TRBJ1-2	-	TGTGCCAGCCCCAACCGTCACAGGGAAGACTATGGCTACACCTTC	CASPNRHREDYGYTF
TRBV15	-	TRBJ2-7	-	TGTGCCACCGGGCAGGGGGGAAGCGAGCAGTACTTC	CATGQGGSEQYF
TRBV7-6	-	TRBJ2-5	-	TGTGCCAGCAGCCGGGGGTCTCTTGAGACCCAGTACTTC	CASSRGSLETQYF
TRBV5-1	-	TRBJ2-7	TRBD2	TGCGCCAGCAGCTCGGGAGGACTAGCGGGAGGGCACGAGCAGTACTTC	CASSSGGLAGGHEQYF
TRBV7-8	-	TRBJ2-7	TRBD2	TGTGCCAGCAGCGAAATTAGCGGGAGTGTGCGCGAGCAGTACTTC	CASSEISGSVREQYF
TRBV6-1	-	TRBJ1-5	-	TGTGCCAGCCGACAGGCCAATCAGCCCCAGCATTTT	CASRQANQPQHF
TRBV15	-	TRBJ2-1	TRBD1	TGTGCCACCAGCAGAGGACAGGGGCCCTACAATGAGCAGTTCTTC	CATSRGQGPYNEQFF
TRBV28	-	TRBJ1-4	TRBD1	TGTGCCAGCATCGGGACAGGGGCGAATGAAAAACTGTTTTTT	CASIGTGANEKLFF
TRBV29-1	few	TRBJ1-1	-	TGCAGCGTTGTCCCTCTTGGCGGGAGGAACACTGAAGCTTTCTTT	CSVVPLGGRNTEAFF
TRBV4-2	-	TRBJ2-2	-	TGTGCCAGCAGCCACAGCACCGGGGAGCTGTTTTTT	CASSHSTGELFF
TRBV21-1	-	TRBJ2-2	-	TGTGCCAGCAGAGTTTTAGCGGGAGCCGCCGGGGAGCTGTTTTTT	CASRVLAGAAGELFF
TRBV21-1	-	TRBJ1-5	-	TGTGCCAGCAGCCTAAGTCCCGGGACAGGGGACAATCAGCCCCAGCATTTT	CASSLSPGTGDNQPQHF
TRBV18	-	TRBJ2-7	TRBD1	TGTGCCAGCTCACCGGTGCGCGAGGACAGGGGGCATCACTTC	CASSPVREDRGHHF
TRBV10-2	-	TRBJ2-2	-	TGCGCCAGCAGTGAGTCCCACACCGGGGAGCTGTTTTTT	CASSESHTGELFF
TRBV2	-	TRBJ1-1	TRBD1	TGTGCCAGCAGTCCGACGACAGGGATAACTGAAGCTTTCTTT	CASSPTTGITEAFF
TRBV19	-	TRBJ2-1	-	TGTGCCAGTAGAAACATAGACTTCGCACAGTTCTTC	CASRNIDFAQFF
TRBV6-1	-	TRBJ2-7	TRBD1	TGTGCCAGCAGCTTGACCGGGACAGTCTCCTACGAGCAGTACTTC	CASSLTGTVSYEQYF
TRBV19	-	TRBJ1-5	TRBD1	TGTGCCAGTAAAAGACAGGGAAATCGGTATCAGCCCCAGCATTTT	CASKRQGNRYQPQHF